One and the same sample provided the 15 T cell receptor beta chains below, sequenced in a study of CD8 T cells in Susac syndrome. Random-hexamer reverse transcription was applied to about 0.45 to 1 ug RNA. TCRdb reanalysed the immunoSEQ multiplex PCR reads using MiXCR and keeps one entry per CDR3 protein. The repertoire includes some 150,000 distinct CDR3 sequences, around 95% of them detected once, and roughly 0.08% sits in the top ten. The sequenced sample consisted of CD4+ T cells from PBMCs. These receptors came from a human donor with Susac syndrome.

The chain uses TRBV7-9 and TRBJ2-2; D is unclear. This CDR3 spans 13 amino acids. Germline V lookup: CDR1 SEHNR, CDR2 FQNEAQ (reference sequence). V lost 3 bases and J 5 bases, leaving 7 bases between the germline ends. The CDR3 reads CASSFRQTGELFF. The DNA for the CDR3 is TGTGCCAGCAGCTTTCGGCAGACCGGGGAGCTGTTTTTT.

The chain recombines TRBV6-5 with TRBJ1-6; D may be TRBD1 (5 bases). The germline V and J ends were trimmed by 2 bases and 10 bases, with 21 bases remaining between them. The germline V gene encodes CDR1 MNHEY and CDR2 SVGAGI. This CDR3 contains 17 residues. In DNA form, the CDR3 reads TGTGCCAGCAGTTACGGGAGGCCGGATGCGGGGGGATCACCCCTCCACTTT. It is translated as CASSYGRPDAGGSPLHF.

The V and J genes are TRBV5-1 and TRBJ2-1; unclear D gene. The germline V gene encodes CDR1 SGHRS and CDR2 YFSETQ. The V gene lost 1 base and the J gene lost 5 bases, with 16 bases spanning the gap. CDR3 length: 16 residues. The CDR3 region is CASSLRTQLGHNEQFF. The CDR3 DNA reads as TGCGCCAGCAGCTTGAGAACCCAGCTCGGGCACAATGAGCAGTTCTTC. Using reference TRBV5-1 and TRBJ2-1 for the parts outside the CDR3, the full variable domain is KAGVTQTPRYLIKTRGQQVTLSCSPISGHRSVSWYQQTPGQGLQFLFEYFSETQRNKGNFPGRFSGRQFSNSRSEMNVSTLELGDSALYLCASSLRTQLGHNEQFFGPGTRLTVL.

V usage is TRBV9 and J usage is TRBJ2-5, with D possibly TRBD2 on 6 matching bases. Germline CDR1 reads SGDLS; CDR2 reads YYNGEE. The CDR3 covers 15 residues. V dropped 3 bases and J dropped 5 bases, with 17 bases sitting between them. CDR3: CASSADPGTLETQYF. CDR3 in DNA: TGTGCCAGCAGCGCCGATCCCGGGACTCTCGAGACCCAGTACTTC.

The CDR3 sequence: CASSPSQWGSRDTQYF. The CDR3 region has the DNA TGTGCCAGCAGCCCCTCCCAGTGGGGGTCGAGAGATACGCAGTATTTT. The V call is TRBV4-2, the J call TRBJ2-3; possibly TRBD1 or TRBD2 for D (5 bases each). Trimming cost V 4 bases and J 5 bases, with 19 bases left between them. The germline V gene encodes CDR1 LGHNA and CDR2 YNFKEQ. This CDR3 is 16 amino acids long.

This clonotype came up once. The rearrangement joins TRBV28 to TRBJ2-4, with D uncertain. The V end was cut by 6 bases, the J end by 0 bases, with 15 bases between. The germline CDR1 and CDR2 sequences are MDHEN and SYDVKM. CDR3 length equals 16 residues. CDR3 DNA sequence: TGTGCCAGCAGCCCTACCGGGCGCCTAGCCAAAAACATTCAGTACTTC. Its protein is CASSPTGRLAKNIQYF.

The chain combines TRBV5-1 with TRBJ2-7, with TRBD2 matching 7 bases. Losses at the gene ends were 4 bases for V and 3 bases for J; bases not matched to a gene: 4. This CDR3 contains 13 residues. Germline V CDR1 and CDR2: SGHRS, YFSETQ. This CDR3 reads CASSGGLLYEQYF. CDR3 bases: TGCGCCAGCAGCGGGGGACTACTCTACGAGCAGTACTTC.

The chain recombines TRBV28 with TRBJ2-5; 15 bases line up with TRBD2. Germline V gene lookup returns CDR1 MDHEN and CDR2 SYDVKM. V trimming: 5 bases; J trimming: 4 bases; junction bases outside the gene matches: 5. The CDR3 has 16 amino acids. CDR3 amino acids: CASSRGTSGRRETQYF. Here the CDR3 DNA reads TGTGCCAGCAGTCGGGGGACTAGCGGGAGGCGAGAGACCCAGTACTTC.

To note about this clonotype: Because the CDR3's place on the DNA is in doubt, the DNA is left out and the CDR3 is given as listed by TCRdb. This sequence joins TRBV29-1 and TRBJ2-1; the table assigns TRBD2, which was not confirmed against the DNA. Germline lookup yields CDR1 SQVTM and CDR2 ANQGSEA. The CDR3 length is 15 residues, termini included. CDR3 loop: CSVEVLRAPDNEQFF.

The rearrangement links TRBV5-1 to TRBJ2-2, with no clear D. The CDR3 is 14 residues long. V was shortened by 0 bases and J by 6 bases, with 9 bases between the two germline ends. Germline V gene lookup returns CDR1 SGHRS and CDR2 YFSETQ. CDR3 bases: TGCGCCAGCAGCTTGGAGAATATGGCCGGGGAGCTGTTTTTT. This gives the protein CASSLENMAGELFF.

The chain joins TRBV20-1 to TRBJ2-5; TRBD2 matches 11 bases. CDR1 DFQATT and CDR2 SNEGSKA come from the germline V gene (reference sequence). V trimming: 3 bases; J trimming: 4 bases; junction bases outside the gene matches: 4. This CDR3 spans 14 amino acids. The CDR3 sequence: CSARTSGNLETQYF. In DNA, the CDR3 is TGCAGTGCTAGGACTAGCGGGAACCTAGAGACCCAGTACTTC.

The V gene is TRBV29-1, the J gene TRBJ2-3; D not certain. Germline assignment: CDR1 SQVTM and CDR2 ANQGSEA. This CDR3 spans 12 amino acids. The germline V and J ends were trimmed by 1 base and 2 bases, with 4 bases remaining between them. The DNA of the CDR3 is TGCAGCGTTGAAGTCGTCACAGATACGCAGTATTTT. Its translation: CSVEVVTDTQYF.

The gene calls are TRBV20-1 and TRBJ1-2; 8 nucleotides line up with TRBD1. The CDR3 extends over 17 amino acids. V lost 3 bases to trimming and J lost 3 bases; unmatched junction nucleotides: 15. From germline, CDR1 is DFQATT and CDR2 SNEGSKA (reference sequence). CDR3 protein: CSASHSVRDRLYYGYTF. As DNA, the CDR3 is TGCAGTGCTAGTCATTCAGTGCGGGACAGGCTCTACTATGGCTACACCTTC.

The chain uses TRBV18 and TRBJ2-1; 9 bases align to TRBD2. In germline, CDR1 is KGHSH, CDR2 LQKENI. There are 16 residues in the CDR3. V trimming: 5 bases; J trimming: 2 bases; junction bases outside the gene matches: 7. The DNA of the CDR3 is TGTGCCAGCTCAGTCGCCGCGGGAGGGCCCTACAATGAGCAGTTCTTC. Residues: CASSVAAGGPYNEQFF.

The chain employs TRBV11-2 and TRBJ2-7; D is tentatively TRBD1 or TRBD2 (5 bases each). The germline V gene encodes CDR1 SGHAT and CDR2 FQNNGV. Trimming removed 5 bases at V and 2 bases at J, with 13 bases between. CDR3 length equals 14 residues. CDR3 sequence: CASSQVGTTYEQYF. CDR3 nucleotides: TGTGCCAGCAGCCAGGTGGGGACGACCTACGAGCAGTACTTC.